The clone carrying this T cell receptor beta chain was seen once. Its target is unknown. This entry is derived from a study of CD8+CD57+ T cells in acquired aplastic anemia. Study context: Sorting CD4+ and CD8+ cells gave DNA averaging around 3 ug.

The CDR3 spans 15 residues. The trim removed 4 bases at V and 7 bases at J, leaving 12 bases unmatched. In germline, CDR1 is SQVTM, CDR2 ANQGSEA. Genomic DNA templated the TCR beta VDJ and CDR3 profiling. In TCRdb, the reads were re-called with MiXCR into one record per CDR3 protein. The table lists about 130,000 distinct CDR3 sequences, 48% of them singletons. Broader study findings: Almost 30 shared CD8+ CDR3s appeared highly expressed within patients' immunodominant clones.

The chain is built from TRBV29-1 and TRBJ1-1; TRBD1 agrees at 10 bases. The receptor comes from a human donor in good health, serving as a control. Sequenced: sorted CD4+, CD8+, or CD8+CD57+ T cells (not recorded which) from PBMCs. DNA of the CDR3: TGCAGCGTTGTACCTCCGTGGACAGGGGGTGGTGAAGCTTTCTTT. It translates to CSVVPPWTGGGEAFF.